Ten or more counts support the clone carrying this T cell receptor beta chain. Trimming at V came to 3 bases and at J to 6 bases, leaving 6 bases not matched to a gene. The germline gives CDR1 DFQATT, CDR2 SNEGSKA (reference sequence). This CDR3 is built from 14 residues. The sample belongs to a study of spatial heterogeneity in lung cancer. Overall study context: Each distinct TCR and UMI combination averaged more than ten appearances in raw reads.

The time point here: sample taken at primary tumor resection. Samples were obtained from about 72 donors, all untreated early-stage non-small cell lung cancer patients. Via MiXCR, TCRdb re-called the 5' RACE reads, giving one row per CDR3 protein. The table lists 10,000 to 15,000 distinct CDR3 sequences, around 4% of them singletons. The chain employs TRBV20-1 and TRBJ1-5; 9 positions match TRBD1. The sequence was obtained from a male donor with early-stage non-small cell lung cancer. The sequenced sample was PBMCs, obtained at surgery. The CDR3 region is CSARRTGESQPQHF. The CDR3 bases are TGCAGTGCTAGGAGGACAGGGGAAAGTCAGCCCCAGCATTTT.